The 30 T cell receptor beta chains below were found in one sample sequenced in a study of T-cell reconstitution after alpha-beta-depleted transplantation in children. Unique molecular identifiers were built into the TCRbeta library. TCRdb recomputed calls from the PCR reads with MiXCR, one row per CDR3 protein. The table shows roughly 300,000 distinct CDR3 sequences, with about a tenth occurring only once. The source material was PBMCs from the stem cell graft donor, sampled from the stem cell graft. These receptors all stem from a human donor who donated a stem cell graft to a child with SCID.

This clonotype came up many times. The genes are TRBV12-3 or TRBV12-4 and TRBJ2-1; TRBD1 might be the D (6 bases). V lost 7 bases and J lost 6, with 16 bases in between. The length of the CDR3 is 14 residues. CDR3 loop: CASKGGHSSNEQFF. The CDR3 DNA is TGTGCCAGCAAAGGGGGTCATTCGTCCAATGAGCAGTTCTTC.

This clonotype was seen more than once but under ten times. The CDR3 protein is CASSSHGNTNTGELFF. Written as DNA, the CDR3 is TGTGCCAGCAGCTCCCACGGGAACACGAACACCGGGGAGCTGTTTTTT. The rearrangement links TRBV11-3 to TRBJ2-2; a weak D match, TRBD2 (5 bases). CDR3 size: 16 residues. V was cut by 4 bases and J by 0 bases, with 12 bases left in between. Germline V gives CDR1 SGHNT, CDR2 YENEEA.

This clonotype has at least ten counts. The V gene is TRBV28, the J gene TRBJ2-3; D might be TRBD2 (6 bases). V lost 4 bases and J 0 bases, leaving 11 bases between the germline ends. Per the germline V gene, CDR1 is MDHEN and CDR2 is SYDVKM. This CDR3 spans 15 amino acids. For the CDR3, the DNA is TGTGCCAGCAGTTCGACGGGGGATAGCACAGATACGCAGTATTTT. It translates to CASSSTGDSTDTQYF.

This clonotype was observed many times. The rearrangement links TRBV12-3 or TRBV12-4 to TRBJ1-1, with 8 bases aligning to TRBD1. V lost 4 bases and J lost 1; bases outside the gene matches: 2. This CDR3 region has 14 residues. Here the CDR3 reads CASSSTGGNTEAFF. CDR3 coding DNA: TGTGCCAGCAGTTCCACAGGGGGGAACACTGAAGCTTTCTTT.

V usage is TRBV20-1 and J usage is TRBJ2-1; 8 bases match TRBD2. This CDR3 contains 16 residues. Germline V gives CDR1 DFQATT, CDR2 SNEGSKA (reference sequence). The ends lost 0 bases at V and 7 bases at J; junction bases unmatched: 11. The CDR3 is CSARENPAGVMNEQFF. Here the CDR3 DNA reads TGCAGTGCTAGAGAGAACCCAGCGGGGGTAATGAATGAGCAGTTCTTC.

This clonotype was observed a handful of times. V is TRBV5-1 and J is TRBJ2-5, with 7 nucleotides matching TRBD2. The CDR3 spans 16 residues. V shed 4 bases, J shed 2 bases, and the junction held 11 bases outside the gene matches. Germline CDR1 SGHRS, CDR2 YFSETQ. Here the CDR3 reads CASSPGRISGQETQYF. DNA of the CDR3: TGCGCCAGCAGCCCCGGGAGGATTAGCGGGCAAGAGACCCAGTACTTC.

The chain couples TRBV5-1 to TRBJ2-3, with D maybe TRBD2 (5 bases). The CDR3 runs 14 residues. Trimming left V 2 bases short and J 0 bases short, with 7 bases between. Germline CDR1 is SGHRS and CDR2 is YFSETQ. The CDR3 DNA is TGCGCCAGCAGCTTCGGGGAAAGCACAGATACGCAGTATTTT. It codes for CASSFGESTDTQYF. Full variable domain (rest looked up from reference TRBV5-1 and TRBJ2-3): KAGVTQTPRYLIKTRGQQVTLSCSPISGHRSVSWYQQTPGQGLQFLFEYFSETQRNKGNFPGRFSGRQFSNSRSEMNVSTLELGDSALYLCASSFGESTDTQYFGPGTRLTVL.

This clonotype showed up just a few times. V and J are TRBV2 and TRBJ2-1, with D perhaps matching TRBD2 (6 bases). CDR1 SNHLY and CDR2 FYNNEI come from the germline V gene. The CDR3 runs 14 residues. The V end was cut by 6 bases, the J end by 4 bases, with 13 bases between. DNA for the CDR3: TGTGCCAGCAGCCGGGACTTCGGTTACAATGAGCAGTTCTTC. As protein: CASSRDFGYNEQFF.

This clonotype was seen a handful of times. This chain joins TRBV5-1 and TRBJ2-1; 9 bases are shared with TRBD1. V lost 0 bases, J lost 6 bases, and 7 bases stayed unmatched. This CDR3 has 16 residues. Germline V gene data show CDR1 as SGHRS and CDR2 as YFSETQ. The CDR3: CASSLAGGQGGNEQFF. DNA of the CDR3: TGCGCCAGCAGCTTGGCGGGGGGACAGGGAGGCAATGAGCAGTTCTTC.

The V call is TRBV10-2, the J call TRBJ2-7; D is ambiguous. The CDR3 is 13 residues long. V shed 7 bases and J shed 1 base, with 11 bases lying between them. The V gene's germline CDR1 is WSHSY and CDR2 SAAADI. CDR3 in amino acids: CASMYDSSYEQYF. The CDR3, as DNA: TGCGCCAGCATGTATGATTCATCCTACGAGCAGTACTTC.

The gene calls are TRBV19 and TRBJ1-5; D uncertain. V was clipped by 3 bases and J by 5 bases, with 11 bases between them. The germline CDR1 and CDR2 sequences are LNHDA and SQIVND (reference sequence). There are 14 residues in the CDR3. CDR3: CASSILVGHQPQHF. The CDR3, as DNA: TGTGCCAGTAGTATTCTGGTAGGGCATCAGCCCCAGCATTTT.

The chain recombines TRBV3-1 with TRBJ1-1; D is undetermined. CDR3 size: 17 residues. V dropped 1 base and J dropped 0 bases, with 15 bases sitting between them. Germline V gene lookup returns CDR1 LGHDT and CDR2 YNNKEL (reference sequence). This chain's CDR3 is CASSQVFTGKLNTEAFF. The CDR3 nucleotides are TGTGCCAGCAGCCAAGTCTTTACTGGCAAGCTGAACACTGAAGCTTTCTTT.

This clonotype was counted at least ten times. The V gene is TRBV25-1, the J gene TRBJ2-7; D could derive from TRBD1 or TRBD2 (5 bases each). The V gene lost 5 bases and the J gene lost 2 bases, with 25 bases spanning the gap. The germline gives CDR1 MGHDK, CDR2 SYGVNS. This CDR3 has 18 amino acids. The CDR3 DNA is TGTGCCAGCAGTCGGGGTAGGGTTATATCTGGGGCCCCCTACGAGCAGTACTTC. Its protein product is CASSRGRVISGAPYEQYF.

The chain employs TRBV20-1 and TRBJ2-5; 12 positions match TRBD2. This CDR3 comprises 16 residues. The germline V gene encodes CDR1 DFQATT and CDR2 SNEGSKA (reference sequence). J gave up 0 bases and V 3 bases, and 5 bases lay outside the gene matches. The CDR3 DNA is TGCAGTGCTAGGACTAGCGGGGGATTGTACCAAGAGACCCAGTACTTC. It is translated as CSARTSGGLYQETQYF.

This clonotype has only a few counts. The CDR3, as DNA: TGCAGCGTTGGAGGGGGAATAGAAGATACGCAGTATTTT. Translated, it gives CSVGGGIEDTQYF. The chain joins TRBV29-1 to TRBJ2-3, with TRBD1 as a possible D gene (6 bases). This CDR3 has 13 residues. CDR1 and CDR2 from the germline V gene are SQVTM and ANQGSEA. The V end lost 4 bases, the J end lost 5 bases, and 13 bases lay between the germline ends.

This clonotype has more than one count but fewer than ten. The chain joins TRBV29-1 to TRBJ1-1; tentative D call: TRBD1 (5 bases). The CDR3 loop spans 12 amino acids. Trimming removed 3 bases from V and 12 bases from J, with 17 bases in between. Per the germline V gene, CDR1 is SQVTM and CDR2 is ANQGSEA. The CDR3 coding sequence is TGCAGCGTTGACCGAACAGGCGGCCCACCTTTCTTT. This sequence encodes CSVDRTGGPPFF.

The chain has TRBV12-3 or TRBV12-4 and TRBJ1-2; D remains ambiguous. The CDR3 consists of 14 residues. Trimming took off 5 bases at V and 4 bases at J, with 14 bases between the two ends. CDR3 sequence (DNA): TGTGCCAGCAGTCCTACGCCACAGACCTATGGCTACACCTTC. It codes for CASSPTPQTYGYTF.

This chain's CDR3 is CASSFWDNEAFF. DNA of the CDR3: TGTGCCAGCAGTTTCTGGGATAATGAAGCTTTCTTT. This chain uses TRBV12-3 or TRBV12-4 with TRBJ1-1, with D hard to call. Trimming cost V 3 bases and J 7 bases, with 9 bases left between them. The CDR3 length is 12 residues.

This clonotype was detected a few times. V is TRBV5-1 and J is TRBJ2-1; D is unclear. CDR1 is SGHRS, CDR2 YFSETQ, per germline. V lost 4 bases, J lost 7 bases, and 15 bases lay in between. This CDR3 has 14 residues. CDR3 DNA sequence: TGCGCCAGCAGCCCCTCATTGACCGGTAATGAGCAGTTCTTC. This sequence encodes CASSPSLTGNEQFF.

This clonotype was counted once. The chain is built from TRBV5-1 and TRBJ2-7, with D possibly being TRBD1 or TRBD2 (6 bases each). This CDR3 has 15 residues. The V end was cut by 4 bases, the J end by 3 bases, with 17 bases between. Germline V CDR1 and CDR2: SGHRS, YFSETQ. CDR3 DNA: TGCGCCAGCAGCGGAGGGGGACGGAGAGTCTACGAGCAGTACTTC. Translated, it gives CASSGGGRRVYEQYF.

The rearrangement uses TRBV5-5 and TRBJ2-4, with D unclear. This CDR3 is 17 amino acids long. Deletions cut 0 bases from V and 0 bases from J, with 13 bases between. Germline CDR1 SGHKS, CDR2 YYEKEE (reference sequence). As DNA, the CDR3 is TGTGCCAGCAGCTTGGGGGTCAGCTCTATAGCCAAAAACATTCAGTACTTC. Its protein product is CASSLGVSSIAKNIQYF.

This clonotype was recorded many times. The chain links TRBV9 to TRBJ2-1, with D perhaps TRBD2 (6 bases). The CDR3 extends over 14 amino acids. The V end lost 0 bases, the J end lost 5 bases, and 9 bases lay between the germline ends. CDR1 and CDR2 from the germline V gene are SGDLS and YYNGEE. CDR3 coding DNA: TGTGCCAGCAGCGTAGGACTAGTTAACAATGAGCAGTTCTTC. It yields the protein CASSVGLVNNEQFF.

This clonotype was seen at least ten times. The V and J genes are TRBV20-1 and TRBJ2-1; no clear D. The V end lost 0 bases, the J end lost 0 bases, and 12 bases lay between the germline ends. CDR1 and CDR2 (germline): DFQATT, SNEGSKA (reference sequence). This CDR3 is built from 16 residues. The DNA for the CDR3 is TGCAGTGCTAGAGATCTAGGGCAGTTCTCCTACAATGAGCAGTTCTTC. This codes for CSARDLGQFSYNEQFF.

This clonotype occurred a few times. The V call is TRBV20-1, the J call TRBJ2-5; 12 positions match TRBD2. The CDR3 has 15 amino acids. CDR1 DFQATT and CDR2 SNEGSKA come from the germline V gene (reference sequence). V shed 1 base, J shed 6 bases, and the junction held 6 bases outside the gene matches. The CDR3 reads CSARGGLAGMKTQYF. The CDR3 DNA sequence: TGCAGTGCTAGAGGCGGACTAGCGGGGATGAAGACCCAGTACTTC.

This clonotype came up a few times. The V gene is TRBV4-1, the J gene TRBJ2-7; D gene ambiguous. The germline V gene encodes CDR1 MGHRA and CDR2 YSYEKL. The length of the CDR3 is 15 residues. Trimming stripped 1 base from V and 7 bases from J, with 17 bases between. The CDR3 protein is CASSQGEDALREQYF. The CDR3 DNA follows: TGCGCCAGCAGCCAAGGTGAGGACGCCTTGCGGGAGCAGTACTTC.

The chain has TRBV2 and TRBJ1-6; the D gene is possibly TRBD1 (6 bases). Germline loops: CDR1 SNHLY, CDR2 FYNNEI. The CDR3 runs 16 residues. Trimming took off 6 bases at V and 9 bases at J, with 21 bases between the two ends. The CDR3 spells CASSPEGVMSLSPLHF. The CDR3 region has the DNA TGTGCCAGCAGCCCTGAGGGGGTGATGTCCCTTTCACCCCTCCACTTT.

The CDR3 nucleotides are TGTGCCAGCAGTTACCTACAACCCAACTCTGGAAACACCATATATTTT. The encoded protein is CASSYLQPNSGNTIYF. The chain has TRBV6-5 and TRBJ1-3; no definite D call. The CDR3 contains 16 residues. CDR1 MNHEY and CDR2 SVGAGI come from the germline V gene. The V end was cut by 2 bases, the J end by 0 bases, with 11 bases between.

The V and J genes are TRBV5-1 and TRBJ2-3; weak D call: TRBD2 (6 bases). The V end lost 4 bases, the J end lost 1 base, and 13 bases lay between the germline ends. The V gene's germline CDR1 is SGHRS and CDR2 YFSETQ. This CDR3 has 15 amino acids. CDR3 sequence: CASSPGTFGTDTQYF. The CDR3 nucleotides read TGCGCCAGCAGCCCAGGGACTTTCGGCACAGATACGCAGTATTTT. The full variable domain, completed using reference TRBV5-1 and TRBJ2-3, is KAGVTQTPRYLIKTRGQQVTLSCSPISGHRSVSWYQQTPGQGLQFLFEYFSETQRNKGNFPGRFSGRQFSNSRSEMNVSTLELGDSALYLCASSPGTFGTDTQYFGPGTRLTVL.

This clonotype was seen a few times. V and J are TRBV20-1 and TRBJ2-1; TRBD1 matches at 9 bases. The germline CDR1 and CDR2 sequences are DFQATT and SNEGSKA (reference sequence). There are 16 residues in the CDR3. Losses at the gene ends were 4 bases for V and 1 base for J; bases not matched to a gene: 8. The CDR3 DNA reads TGCAGTGCTACCTCACAGGGGGCCGTATCCTACAATGAGCAGTTCTTC. Its protein product is CSATSQGAVSYNEQFF.

This clonotype has a handful of counts. The V call is TRBV6-2 or TRBV6-3, the J call TRBJ2-5, with a tentative D call TRBD1 (5 bases). V was clipped by 2 bases and J by 9 bases, with 19 bases between them. Germline lookup yields CDR1 MNHEY and CDR2 SVGEGT. CDR3 length equals 15 residues. The CDR3 here is CASSYPDRAQGAQYF. For the CDR3, the DNA is TGTGCCAGCAGTTACCCAGACCGCGCCCAAGGGGCCCAGTACTTC.